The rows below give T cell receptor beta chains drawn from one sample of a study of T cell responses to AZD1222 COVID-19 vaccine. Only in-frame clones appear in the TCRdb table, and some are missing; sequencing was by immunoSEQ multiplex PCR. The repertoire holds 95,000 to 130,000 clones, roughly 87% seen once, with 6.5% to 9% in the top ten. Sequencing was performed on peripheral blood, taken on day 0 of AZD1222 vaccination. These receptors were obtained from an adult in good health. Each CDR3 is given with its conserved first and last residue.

CDR3aa: CASGQGLHGYTF
j_gene: TRBJ1-2
v_gene: TRBV24-1

CDR3aa: CASSSTGGRSGNTIYF
j_gene: TRBJ1-3
v_gene: TRBV14

CDR3aa: CATSDSVGEKLFF
j_gene: TRBJ1-4
v_gene: TRBV24-1

CDR3aa: CASSSAGQGPRGYTF
j_gene: TRBJ1-2
v_gene: TRBV6-5

CDR3aa: CASSFNSDTEAFF
j_gene: TRBJ1-1
v_gene: TRBV7-3

CDR3aa: CASSLDRGKAFF
j_gene: TRBJ1-1
v_gene: TRBV11-2

CDR3aa: CASSRVDANTEAFF
j_gene: TRBJ1-1
v_gene: TRBV7-9

CDR3aa: CASSPRQFGELFF
j_gene: TRBJ2-2
v_gene: TRBV25-1

CDR3aa: CASSALTDPARDEQFF
j_gene: TRBJ2-1
v_gene: TRBV5-1

CDR3aa: CASSQGQEEYF
j_gene: TRBJ1-3
v_gene: TRBV6-5

CDR3aa: CASSALTSGNEQFF
j_gene: TRBJ2-1
v_gene: TRBV9

CDR3aa: CASSMDMETPLHF
j_gene: TRBJ1-6
v_gene: TRBV19

CDR3aa: CASSAFSGVGELFF
j_gene: TRBJ2-2
v_gene: TRBV25-1

CDR3aa: CASRESWDTGELFF
j_gene: TRBJ2-2
v_gene: TRBV25-1

CDR3aa: CASSLTGGTNEKLFF
j_gene: TRBJ1-4
v_gene: TRBV7-3

CDR3aa: CASSLQGGLGSPLHF
j_gene: TRBJ1-6
v_gene: TRBV27

CDR3aa: CASSFEGRSPLHF
j_gene: TRBJ1-6
v_gene: TRBV7-9

CDR3aa: CASSQGTWEQYF
j_gene: TRBJ2-7
v_gene: TRBV3-1/TRBV3-2

CDR3aa: CASSLRGYNEQFF
j_gene: TRBJ2-1
v_gene: TRBV28

CDR3aa: CSGLDRANEKLFF
j_gene: TRBJ1-4
v_gene: TRBV29-1

CDR3aa: CASSQDLVSGNTIYF
j_gene: TRBJ1-3
v_gene: TRBV3-1/TRBV3-2

CDR3aa: CASSQDWGVQETQYF
j_gene: TRBJ2-5
v_gene: TRBV4-1

CDR3aa: CSVGGFYGYTF
j_gene: TRBJ1-2
v_gene: TRBV29-1

CDR3aa: CASSQSVRQGYTGELFF
j_gene: TRBJ2-2
v_gene: TRBV16

CDR3aa: CASSLDRPSSYEQYF
j_gene: TRBJ2-7
v_gene: TRBV6-6

CDR3aa: CASSSTGKETQYF
j_gene: TRBJ2-5
v_gene: TRBV5-1

CDR3aa: CASSSPRGGNTGELFF
j_gene: TRBJ2-2
v_gene: TRBV7-9

CDR3aa: CASSPPVDTQYF
j_gene: TRBJ2-3
v_gene: TRBV18

CDR3aa: CASSLYRASTDTQYF
j_gene: TRBJ2-3
v_gene: TRBV27

CDR3aa: CASSSSGQGTGYTF
j_gene: TRBJ1-2
v_gene: TRBV28

CDR3aa: CASTWTGGGNEQFF
j_gene: TRBJ2-1
v_gene: TRBV6-1

CDR3aa: CASVPPGTGGEKLFF
j_gene: TRBJ1-4
v_gene: TRBV6-5

CDR3aa: CASSISGHYHEQYF
j_gene: TRBJ2-7
v_gene: TRBV6-5

CDR3aa: CASSLSGGPGNTIYF
j_gene: TRBJ1-3
v_gene: TRBV11-3

CDR3aa: CASSLGRGAFF
j_gene: TRBJ1-1
v_gene: TRBV28

CDR3aa: CAIKQGLNYEQYF
j_gene: TRBJ2-7
v_gene: TRBV10-3

CDR3aa: CASSSGTGAGDTQYF
j_gene: TRBJ2-3
v_gene: TRBV9

CDR3aa: CASSSGEANQPQHF
j_gene: TRBJ1-5
v_gene: TRBV6-5

CDR3aa: CASSLYREGFNSPLHF
j_gene: TRBJ1-6
v_gene: TRBV7-6

CDR3aa: CASSQVGWGNTEAFF
j_gene: TRBJ1-1
v_gene: TRBV4-1

CDR3aa: CASSSPAGKEGTEAFF
j_gene: TRBJ1-1
v_gene: TRBV28

CDR3aa: CASSPGTGFYGYTF
j_gene: TRBJ1-2
v_gene: TRBV7-9

CDR3aa: CASSRTGGLNQPQHF
j_gene: TRBJ1-5
v_gene: TRBV6-5

CDR3aa: CASRVSYTEAFF
j_gene: TRBJ1-1
v_gene: TRBV11-2

CDR3aa: CASSPTSGSYEQYF
j_gene: TRBJ2-7
v_gene: TRBV18

CDR3aa: CASSEAFPNSYNSPLHF
j_gene: TRBJ1-6
v_gene: TRBV6-1

CDR3aa: CATSRRQGNQPQHF
j_gene: TRBJ1-5
v_gene: TRBV15

CDR3aa: CATSEHTTPGYNEQFF
j_gene: TRBJ2-1
v_gene: TRBV24-1

CDR3aa: CASSLQGATLYEQYF
j_gene: TRBJ2-7
v_gene: TRBV5-1

CDR3aa: CASRFVGYSYEQYF
j_gene: TRBJ2-7
v_gene: TRBV28

CDR3aa: CAILGFLDSYEQYF
j_gene: TRBJ2-7
v_gene: TRBV2

CDR3aa: CASSLINYGYTF
j_gene: TRBJ1-2
v_gene: TRBV11-1

CDR3aa: CASSPQKTIQWGNEQFF
j_gene: TRBJ2-1
v_gene: TRBV5-1

CDR3aa: CASSLGTSTDTQYF
j_gene: TRBJ2-3
v_gene: TRBV7-3

CDR3aa: CASSLTGRYNSPLHF
j_gene: TRBJ1-6
v_gene: TRBV5-8